This T cell receptor beta chain was found in a study of PD-1 blockade in classical Hodgkin lymphoma. Study context: Patients were given intravenous nivolumab, 3 mg/kg, every 2 weeks.

The table came from immunoSEQ multiplex PCR; TCRdb's copy has only in-frame clones and leaves some out. The data show about 6,700 clones, with over 60% seen just once and over 40% held by the top ten. Notes on the study in general: It was among complete responders that baseline diversity resembled that of newly diagnosed patients. While CD8+ TCR diversity did not rise significantly by C4D1, CD4+ TCR diversity did. Initiation of nivolumab under 1 year after ASCT led to exclusion of patients.

V lost 9 bases and J 1 base, leaving 6 bases between the germline ends. The CDR3 runs to 11 residues. Germline V gives CDR1 LNHDA, CDR2 SQIVND (reference sequence). Specified time point: cycle 4 day 1 (C4D1), after about 6 weeks of nivolumab. Patients all relapsed after autologous stem cell transplantation, and there was variation in brentuximab vedotin exposure. Concerning this clone itself: What it binds is unknown.

The chain links TRBV19 to TRBJ1-2; D gene uncertain. Specimen: peripheral blood mononuclear cells (PBMCs), collected before the fourth cycle of nivolumab. This TCR was sampled from a human donor with classical Hodgkin lymphoma. CDR3 in DNA: TGTGCCAGCCGGGATAACTATGGCTACACCTTC. Its translation is CASRDNYGYTF.